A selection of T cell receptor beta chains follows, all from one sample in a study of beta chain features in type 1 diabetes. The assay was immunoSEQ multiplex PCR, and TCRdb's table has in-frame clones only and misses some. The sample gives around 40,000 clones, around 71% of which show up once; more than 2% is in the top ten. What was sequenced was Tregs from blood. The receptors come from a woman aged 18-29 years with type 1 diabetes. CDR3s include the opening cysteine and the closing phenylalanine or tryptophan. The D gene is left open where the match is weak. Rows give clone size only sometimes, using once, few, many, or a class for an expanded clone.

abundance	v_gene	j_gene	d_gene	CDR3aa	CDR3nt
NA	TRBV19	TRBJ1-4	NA	CASSQGSNEKLFF	TGTGCCAGTAGTCAGGGGTCTAATGAAAAACTGTTTTTT
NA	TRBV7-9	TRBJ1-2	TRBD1	CASSLGQLYGYTF	TGTGCCAGCAGCTTGGGACAGCTCTATGGCTACACCTTC
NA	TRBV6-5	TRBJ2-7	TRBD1	CASRPRTGASHEQYF	TGTGCCAGCAGACCTCGGACAGGGGCGAGTCACGAGCAGTACTTC
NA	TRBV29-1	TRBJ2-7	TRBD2	CSVEGAGGYEQYF	TGCAGCGTTGAAGGTGCGGGAGGCTACGAGCAGTACTTC
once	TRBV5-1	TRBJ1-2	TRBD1	CASSLGQGGGYTF	TGCGCCAGCAGCTTGGGACAGGGAGGTGGCTACACCTTC
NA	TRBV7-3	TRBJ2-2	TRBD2	CASSLWGSGLATGELFF	TGTGCCAGCAGCTTATGGGGCAGCGGACTAGCGACCGGGGAGCTGTTTTTT
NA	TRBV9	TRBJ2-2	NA	CASSPTWAGELFF	TGTGCCAGCAGCCCGACTTGGGCCGGGGAGCTGTTTTTT
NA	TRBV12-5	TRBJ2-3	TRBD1	CASGLTGGPGDTQYF	TGTGCTAGTGGTTTAACAGGGGGCCCCGGAGATACGCAGTATTTT
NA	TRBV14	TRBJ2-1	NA	CASSQGQDNEQFF	TGTGCCAGCAGCCAAGGACAGGACAATGAGCAGTTCTTC
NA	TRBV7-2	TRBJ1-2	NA	CASSLQYGYTF	TGTGCCAGCAGCTTACAGTATGGCTACACCTTC
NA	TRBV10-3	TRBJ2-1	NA	CAISEAFESSFRSYNEQFF	TGTGCCATCAGTGAAGCGTTCGAGTCGAGTTTTAGATCCTACAATGAGCAGTTCTTC
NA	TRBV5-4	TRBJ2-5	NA	CASSPRLASAQETQYF	TGTGCCAGCAGCCCAAGGTTGGCTAGCGCCCAAGAGACCCAGTACTTC
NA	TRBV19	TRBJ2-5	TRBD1	CASRGLGTGEPETQYF	TGTGCCAGTAGGGGCTTGGGGACAGGGGAGCCAGAGACCCAGTACTTC
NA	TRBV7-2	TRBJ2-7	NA	CASSRQSGSYEQYF	TGTGCCAGCAGCCGACAGTCCGGGAGCTACGAGCAGTACTTC
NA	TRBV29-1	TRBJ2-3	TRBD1	CSADRVADTQYF	TGCAGCGCGGACAGGGTTGCAGATACGCAGTATTTT
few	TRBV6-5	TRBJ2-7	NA	CASRTWGGHEQYF	TGTGCCAGCAGGACTTGGGGCGGACACGAGCAGTACTTC
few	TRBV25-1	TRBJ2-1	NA	CASSEGGYYEQFF	TGTGCCAGCAGTGAAGGAGGGTATTATGAGCAGTTCTTC
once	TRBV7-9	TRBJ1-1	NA	CASRNRVNTEAFF	TGTGCCAGCCGCAACAGGGTGAACACTGAAGCTTTCTTT
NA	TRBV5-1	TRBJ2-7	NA	CASSALAYEQYF	TGCGCCAGCAGCGCCCTAGCCTACGAGCAGTACTTC
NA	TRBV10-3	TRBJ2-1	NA	CAIRPGLSLYEQFF	TGTGCCATCAGACCGGGACTGTCCCTATATGAGCAGTTCTTC
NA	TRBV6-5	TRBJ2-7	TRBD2	CASSYSGTGSYEQYF	TGTGCCAGCAGTTACAGCGGGACGGGATCCTACGAGCAGTACTTC
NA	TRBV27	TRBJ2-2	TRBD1	CASSPYRDRVANGYTGELFF	TGTGCCAGCAGTCCGTATCGGGACAGGGTGGCTAATGGGTACACCGGGGAGCTGTTTTTT
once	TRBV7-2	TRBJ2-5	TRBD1	CASSIYRGLGETQYF	TGTGCCAGCAGCATTTACAGGGGGCTGGGAGAGACCCAGTACTTC
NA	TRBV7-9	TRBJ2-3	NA	CASSFGRGSTDTQYF	TGTGCCAGCAGCTTTGGCCGGGGAAGCACAGATACGCAGTATTTT
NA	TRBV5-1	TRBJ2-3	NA	CASSLGERADTQYF	TGCGCCAGCAGCCTGGGGGAGAGGGCAGATACGCAGTATTTT
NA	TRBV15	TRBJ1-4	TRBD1	CATSRGQGQLGEKLFF	TGTGCCACCAGCAGAGGACAGGGCCAGTTAGGTGAAAAACTGTTTTTT
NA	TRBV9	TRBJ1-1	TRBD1	CASSVLGDSMNTEAFF	TGTGCCAGCAGCGTCCTGGGGGACAGTATGAACACTGAAGCTTTCTTT
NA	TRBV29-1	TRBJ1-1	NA	CSVPAGNTEAFF	TGCAGCGTTCCGGCGGGGAACACTGAAGCTTTCTTT
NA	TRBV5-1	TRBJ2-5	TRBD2	CASSLQREQETQYF	TGCGCCAGCAGCTTACAGCGGGAGCAAGAGACCCAGTACTTC
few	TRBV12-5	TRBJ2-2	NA	CASGSWRANTGELFF	TGTGCTAGTGGGTCGTGGAGGGCGAACACCGGGGAGCTGTTTTTT
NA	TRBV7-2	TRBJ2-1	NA	CASSSQQGGNEQFF	TGTGCCAGCAGCTCTCAACAGGGCGGAAATGAGCAGTTCTTC
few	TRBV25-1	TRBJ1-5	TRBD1	CASSEGWYRGYQPQHF	TGTGCCAGCAGTGAAGGATGGTACAGGGGTTATCAGCCCCAGCATTTT
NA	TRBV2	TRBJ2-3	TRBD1	CASRKGLQGGTDTQYF	TGTGCCAGCAGAAAAGGACTACAGGGGGGCACAGATACGCAGTATTTT
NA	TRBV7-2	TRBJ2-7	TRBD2	CASSSGLAGYEQYF	TGTGCCAGCAGCTCTGGACTAGCTGGTTACGAGCAGTACTTC
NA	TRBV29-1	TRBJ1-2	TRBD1	CSGGGQGYGYTF	TGCAGCGGTGGCGGACAGGGTTATGGCTACACCTTC
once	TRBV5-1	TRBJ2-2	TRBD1	CASSGTGPGELFF	TGCGCCAGCAGCGGGACAGGGCCCGGGGAGCTGTTTTTT
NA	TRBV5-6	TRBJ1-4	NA	CASSLGLGPRDEKLFF	TGTGCCAGCAGCTTGGGTTTGGGGCCTCGGGATGAAAAACTGTTTTTT
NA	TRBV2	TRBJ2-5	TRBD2	CASRPLAGGPGTQYF	TGTGCCAGCAGGCCACTAGCGGGGGGCCCCGGGACCCAGTACTTC
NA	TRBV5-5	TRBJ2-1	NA	CASSYGRGGYEQFF	TGTGCCAGCAGCTACGGTAGGGGAGGTTATGAGCAGTTCTTC
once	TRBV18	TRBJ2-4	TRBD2	CASSAAGGNIQYF	TGTGCCAGCTCGGCTGCGGGGGGAAACATTCAGTACTTC
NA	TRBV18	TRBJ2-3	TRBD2	CASSPVAGVLTDTQYF	TGTGCCAGCTCACCAGTGGCGGGAGTGTTGACAGATACGCAGTATTTT
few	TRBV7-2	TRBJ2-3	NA	CASRPTSTGSTDTQYF	TGTGCCAGCAGACCGACTAGTACGGGGAGCACAGATACGCAGTATTTT
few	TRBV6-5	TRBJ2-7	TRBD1	CASTFGQGAYEQYF	TGTGCCAGCACATTCGGACAGGGGGCCTACGAGCAGTACTTC
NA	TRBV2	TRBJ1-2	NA	CASSAARDYGYTF	TGTGCCAGCAGTGCGGCCAGGGACTATGGCTACACCTTC
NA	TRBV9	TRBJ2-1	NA	CASSVVSSYNEQFF	TGTGCCAGCAGCGTAGTTTCATCCTACAATGAGCAGTTCTTC
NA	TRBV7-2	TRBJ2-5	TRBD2	CASSFGSGVETQYF	TGTGCCAGCAGCTTCGGTAGCGGGGTGGAGACCCAGTACTTC
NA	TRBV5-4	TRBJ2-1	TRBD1	CASSLAFGQGRNEQFF	TGTGCCAGCAGCTTGGCCTTCGGACAGGGTCGAAATGAGCAGTTCTTC
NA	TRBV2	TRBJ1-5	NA	CASSEGGARTRQPQHF	TGTGCCAGCAGTGAGGGAGGCGCAAGAACAAGGCAGCCCCAGCATTTT
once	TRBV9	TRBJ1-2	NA	CASSTGNYGYTF	TGTGCCAGCAGTACAGGGAACTATGGCTACACCTTC
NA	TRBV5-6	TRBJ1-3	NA	CASSYLGAAGNTIYF	TGTGCCAGCAGCTATCTTGGGGCGGCTGGAAACACCATATATTTT
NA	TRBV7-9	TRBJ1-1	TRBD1	CASSPPGGNTEAFF	TGTGCCAGCAGCCCCCCAGGGGGGAACACTGAAGCTTTCTTT
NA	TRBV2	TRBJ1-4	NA	CATSRGAGEKLFF	TGTGCCACCAGTCGGGGGGCAGGTGAAAAACTGTTTTTT
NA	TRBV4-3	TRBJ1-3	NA	CASSQDQTRGNTIYF	TGCGCCAGCAGCCAAGACCAAACCCGGGGAAACACCATATATTTT
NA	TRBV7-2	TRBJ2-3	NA	CASSLVGPYTDTQYF	TGTGCCAGCAGCTTAGTGGGGCCATACACAGATACGCAGTATTTT
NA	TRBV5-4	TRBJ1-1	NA	CASTNREITEAFF	TGTGCCAGCACCAACAGGGAGATCACTGAAGCTTTCTTT
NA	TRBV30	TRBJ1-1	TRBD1	CAWSKTLSGGTFF	TGTGCCTGGAGTAAAACCCTCTCAGGGGGTACTTTCTTT
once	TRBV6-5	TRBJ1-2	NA	CASTRQTSSNYGYTF	TGTGCCAGCACTCGACAAACCTCCTCTAACTATGGCTACACCTTC
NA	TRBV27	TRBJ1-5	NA	CASSSTGGRWAQHF	TGTGCCAGCAGTTCTACGGGGGGCCGGTGGGCCCAGCATTTT
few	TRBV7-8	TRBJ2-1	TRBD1	CASSGGTGGTYNEQFF	TGTGCCAGCAGCGGCGGGACAGGGGGAACCTACAATGAGCAGTTCTTC
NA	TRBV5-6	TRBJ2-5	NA	CASSLLGGADMETQYF	TGTGCCAGCAGCTTGTTGGGCGGGGCAGATATGGAGACCCAGTACTTC